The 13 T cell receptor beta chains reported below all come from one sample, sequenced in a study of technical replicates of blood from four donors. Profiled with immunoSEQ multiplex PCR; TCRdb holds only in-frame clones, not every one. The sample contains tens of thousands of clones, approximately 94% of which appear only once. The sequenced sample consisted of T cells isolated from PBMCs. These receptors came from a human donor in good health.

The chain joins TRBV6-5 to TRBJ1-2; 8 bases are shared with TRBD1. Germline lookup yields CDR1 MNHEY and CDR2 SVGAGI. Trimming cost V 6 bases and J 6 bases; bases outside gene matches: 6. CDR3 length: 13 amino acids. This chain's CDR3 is CASSLPGGNGYTF. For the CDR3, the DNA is TGTGCCAGCAGCCTTCCAGGGGGCAATGGCTACACCTTC.

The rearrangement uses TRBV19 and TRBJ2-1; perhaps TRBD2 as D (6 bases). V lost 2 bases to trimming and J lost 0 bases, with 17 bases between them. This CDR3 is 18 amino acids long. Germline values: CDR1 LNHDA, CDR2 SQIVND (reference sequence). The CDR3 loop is CASSIRDSGNSSYNEQFF. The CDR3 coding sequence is TGTGCCAGTAGTATACGGGATAGCGGAAACAGCTCCTACAATGAGCAGTTCTTC.

The CDR3 nucleotides read TGTGCCAGCAGTCGACAGGACGAGCAGTACTTC. Protein product: CASSRQDEQYF. The genes are TRBV25-1 and TRBJ2-7; perhaps TRBD1 as D (6 bases). Trimming cost V 5 bases and J 5 bases, with 7 bases left between them. CDR3 length: 11 residues. From germline, CDR1 is MGHDK and CDR2 SYGVNS.

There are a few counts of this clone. CDR3 nucleotides: TGTGCCAGCAGCCAAGTCACAGGGTATTTCGAGACCCAGTACTTC. Its protein product is CASSQVTGYFETQYF. The gene calls are TRBV14 and TRBJ2-5; a weak D match, TRBD1 (6 bases). The CDR3 is made up of 15 amino acids. Between the trimmed V and J ends, which lost 1 base and 5 bases, there was a span of 14 bases. Germline CDR1 and CDR2: SGHDN and FVKESK.

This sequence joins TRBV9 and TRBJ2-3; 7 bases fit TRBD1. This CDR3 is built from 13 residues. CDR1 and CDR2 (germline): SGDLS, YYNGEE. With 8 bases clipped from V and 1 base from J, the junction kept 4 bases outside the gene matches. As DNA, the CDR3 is TGTGCCAGGGAAGGGGGCCGCACAGATACGCAGTATTTT. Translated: CAREGGRTDTQYF. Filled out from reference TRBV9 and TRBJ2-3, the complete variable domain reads DSGVTQTPKHLITATGQRVTLRCSPRSGDLSVYWYQQSLDQGLQFLIQYYNGEERAKGNILERFSAQQFPDLHSELNLSSLELGDSALYFCAREGGRTDTQYFGPGTRLTVL.

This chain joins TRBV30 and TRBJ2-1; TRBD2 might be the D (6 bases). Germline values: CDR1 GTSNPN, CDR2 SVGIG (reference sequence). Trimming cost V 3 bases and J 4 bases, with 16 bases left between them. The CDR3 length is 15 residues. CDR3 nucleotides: TGTGCCTGGAGCGGCACGGAGAGCGGGTACAATGAGCAGTTCTTC. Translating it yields CAWSGTESGYNEQFF. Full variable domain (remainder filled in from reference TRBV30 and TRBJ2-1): SQTIHQWPATLVQPVGSPLSLECTVEGTSNPNLYWYRQAAGRGLQLLFYSVGIGQISSEVPQNLSASRPQDRQFILSSKKLLLSDSGFYLCAWSGTESGYNEQFFGPGTRLTVL.

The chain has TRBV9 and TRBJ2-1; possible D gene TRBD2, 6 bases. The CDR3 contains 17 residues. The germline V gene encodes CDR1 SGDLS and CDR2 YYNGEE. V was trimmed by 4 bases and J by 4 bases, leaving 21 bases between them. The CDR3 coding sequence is TGTGCCAGCAGCACTGACCGGGGGTCAATGAATTACAATGAGCAGTTCTTC. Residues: CASSTDRGSMNYNEQFF.

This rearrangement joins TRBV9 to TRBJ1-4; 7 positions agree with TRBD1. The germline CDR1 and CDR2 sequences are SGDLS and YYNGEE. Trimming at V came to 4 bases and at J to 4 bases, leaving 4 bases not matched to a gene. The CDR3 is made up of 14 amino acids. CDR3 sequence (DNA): TGTGCCAGCAGCCGACAGGGCTTTAATGAAAAACTGTTTTTT. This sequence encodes CASSRQGFNEKLFF. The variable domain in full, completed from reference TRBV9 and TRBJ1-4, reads DSGVTQTPKHLITATGQRVTLRCSPRSGDLSVYWYQQSLDQGLQFLIQYYNGEERAKGNILERFSAQQFPDLHSELNLSSLELGDSALYFCASSRQGFNEKLFFGSGTQLSVL.

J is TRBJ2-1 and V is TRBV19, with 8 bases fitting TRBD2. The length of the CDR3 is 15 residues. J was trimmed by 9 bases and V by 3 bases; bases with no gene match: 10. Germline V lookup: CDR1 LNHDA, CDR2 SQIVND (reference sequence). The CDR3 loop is CASSMPPGLAIEQFF. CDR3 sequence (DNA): TGTGCCAGTAGTATGCCCCCTGGACTAGCCATTGAGCAGTTCTTC.

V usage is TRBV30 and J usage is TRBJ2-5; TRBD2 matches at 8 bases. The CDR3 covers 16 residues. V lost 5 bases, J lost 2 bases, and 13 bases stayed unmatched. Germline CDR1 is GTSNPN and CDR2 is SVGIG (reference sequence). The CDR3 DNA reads TGTGCCTGGGGCCTGGGAAATAGCGGGGCTCAAGAGACCCAGTACTTC. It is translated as CAWGLGNSGAQETQYF.

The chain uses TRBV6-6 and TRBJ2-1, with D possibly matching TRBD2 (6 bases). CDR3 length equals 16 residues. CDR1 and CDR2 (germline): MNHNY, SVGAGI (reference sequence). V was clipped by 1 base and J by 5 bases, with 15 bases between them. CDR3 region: CASSYLSGDLDNEQFF. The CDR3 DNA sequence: TGTGCCAGCAGTTACTTGTCGGGAGATCTGGACAATGAGCAGTTCTTC.

This CDR3 reads CASSQERGSTLRNEQFF. The CDR3 DNA reads as TGCGCCAGCAGCCAAGAAAGAGGCAGCACTCTTCGCAATGAGCAGTTCTTC. The rearrangement uses TRBV4-1 and TRBJ2-1; unclear D gene. CDR1 is MGHRA and CDR2 is YSYEKL in the germline V gene. The CDR3 totals 17 residues. Trimming left V 0 bases short and J 6 bases short, with 18 bases between.

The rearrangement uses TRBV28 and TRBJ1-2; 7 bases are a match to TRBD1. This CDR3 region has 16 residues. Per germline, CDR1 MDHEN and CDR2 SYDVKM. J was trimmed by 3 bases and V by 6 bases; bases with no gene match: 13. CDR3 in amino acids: CASSLGSQGVDYGYTF. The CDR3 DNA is TGTGCCAGCAGCCTAGGGAGTCAGGGGGTAGACTATGGCTACACCTTC.